What follows describes a single TCR beta chain. Its antigen is unidentified. This entry belongs to a study of cytomegalovirus exposure and HLA in healthy donors. General study findings and limits: A later analysis linked 15,000 to 20,000 TCR beta sequences to HLA alleles at 0.05 false discovery rate. Common viral pathogens (according to a later analysis) appeared linked to several of the most significant clusters. In a later analysis, DRB1 alleles had the most associated TCRs; HLA-C alleles the fewest.

With 60 Vbeta and 13 Jbeta primers, the PCR was carried out. Clones were read by immunoSEQ multiplex PCR, and TCRdb kept only the in-frame ones, dropping some. This table has 200,000 to 250,000 clones, approximately 81% appearing once. The TCR comes from a human donor in good health. Material for sequencing was PBMCs.

The CDR3 protein is CARGQRTSGDTDTQYF. CDR3 DNA sequence: TGTGCCAGGGGTCAAAGGACTAGCGGAGACACAGATACGCAGTATTTT. The chain couples TRBV21-1 to TRBJ2-3; the table's D call of TRBD2 was not tested on the DNA. TRBV21-1 is labeled a pseudogene. The CDR3 runs to 16 residues.